The present TCR beta chain was sequenced within a study of blood T cell repertoires in COVID-19. Turning to the study itself: COVID-19 samples from acute and convalescent phases originated in the United States, Italy and Spain. Nucleic acid was either cDNA or gDNA, and it came from T cells, B-cell-depleted T cells, or PBMCs.

Authors' data handling: It was from reference gene primer amplification that nucleated cell counts were estimated. The data were produced by immunoSEQ multiplex PCR, yet TCRdb's version contains in-frame clones alone and is incomplete. V, J and clone size are taken as reported in that table, and D and trimming were inferred from the DNA itself. The data show more than 200,000 clones, more than 70% seen once. Germline assignment: CDR1 LNHDA and CDR2 SQIVND (reference sequence). The CDR3 totals 16 residues. The V gene end was trimmed by 3 bases and the J gene end by 11 bases; junction bases not matched to a gene: 14.

The receptor was derived from a man aged 40-49 years with active or convalescent COVID-19. Sequenced: peripheral blood. The gene calls are TRBV19 and TRBJ2-2; TRBD1 aligns across 8 bases. The CDR3 nucleotides read TGTGCCAGTAGTATGGGTCTGCCGGGCAGGGGGCTAGAGCTGTTTTTT. Encoded protein: CASSMGLPGRGLELFF.